The next 25 T cell receptor beta chains were all read from a single sample in a study of blood T cell repertoires in COVID-19. Sequencing used immunoSEQ multiplex PCR; TCRdb keeps in-frame clones, though not all of them. The repertoire holds tens of thousands of clones, with roughly 86% as singletons. Sequencing was done on a sample of peripheral blood. These receptors all come from a human donor in a cohort sampled during active COVID-19.

The chain links TRBV2 to TRBJ2-7; tentatively, D is TRBD2 (5 bases). Per the germline V gene, CDR1 is SNHLY and CDR2 is FYNNEI. This CDR3 region has 14 residues. Trimming pared 3 bases from V and 0 bases from J, leaving 9 bases between. Written as DNA, the CDR3 is TGTGCCAGCAGTGAGGGCGGGTTCTCCTACGAGCAGTACTTC. This translates into CASSEGGFSYEQYF.

The chain uses TRBV19 and TRBJ1-3, with D possibly matching TRBD1 (5 bases). V was pared by 4 bases and J by 2 bases, with 12 bases between. The CDR3 contains 15 residues. Germline V gene data show CDR1 as LNHDA and CDR2 as SQIVND (reference sequence). The CDR3 loop reads CASSRTGVTGNTIYF. The CDR3 DNA is TGTGCCAGTAGTAGAACAGGCGTAACTGGAAACACCATATATTTT.

J is TRBJ2-1 and V is TRBV6-5; TRBD2 aligns across 13 bases. V gave up 5 bases and J gave up 9 bases; unmatched junction bases: 7. Germline-derived CDR1 and CDR2 are MNHEY and SVGAGI. The CDR3 extends over 15 amino acids. CDR3 amino acids: CASSNPGLAGTEQFF. The CDR3 region has the DNA TGTGCCAGCAGTAATCCGGGACTAGCGGGAACTGAGCAGTTCTTC.

This chain links TRBV19 with TRBJ1-6, with a tentative D call TRBD1 (5 bases). This CDR3 has 18 amino acids. Germline V CDR1 and CDR2: LNHDA, SQIVND (reference sequence). Trimming stripped 3 bases from V and 9 bases from J, with 24 bases between. CDR3: CASSMFGSRGGEGSPLHF. The CDR3, as DNA: TGTGCCAGTAGTATGTTTGGGAGTCGCGGAGGGGAAGGTTCACCCCTCCACTTT. Drawing the rest from reference TRBV19 and TRBJ1-6, the complete variable domain is DGGITQSPKYLFRKEGQNVTLSCEQNLNHDAMYWYRQDPGQGLRLIYYSQIVNDFQKGDIAEGYSVSREKKESFPLTVTSAQKNPTAFYLCASSMFGSRGGEGSPLHFGNGTRLTVT.

The V and J genes are TRBV28 and TRBJ1-1; D is undetermined. Germline lookup yields CDR1 MDHEN and CDR2 SYDVKM. The V end lost 4 bases, the J end lost 5 bases, and 14 bases lay between the germline ends. The CDR3 is 14 amino acids. The CDR3 is CASSYGPQRTEAFF. DNA for the CDR3: TGTGCCAGCAGTTACGGTCCTCAGCGGACTGAAGCTTTCTTT.

This chain uses TRBV20-1 with TRBJ1-5, with a possible D match to TRBD1 (5 bases). Germline V gene sequence: CDR1 DFQATT, CDR2 SNEGSKA (reference sequence). V was pared by 3 bases and J by 2 bases, with 11 bases between. This CDR3 spans 14 amino acids. The CDR3 loop is CSASWGVGNQPQHF. In DNA form, the CDR3 reads TGCAGTGCTAGTTGGGGGGTAGGCAATCAGCCCCAGCATTTT.

The chain joins TRBV19 to TRBJ1-5; no reliable D call. The CDR3 is made up of 15 amino acids. Trimming removed 5 bases at V and 0 bases at J, with 11 bases between. Per the germline V gene, CDR1 is LNHDA and CDR2 is SQIVND (reference sequence). The CDR3 loop reads CASSPADSSNQPQHF. Here the CDR3 DNA reads TGTGCCAGTAGTCCGGCGGATAGTAGCAATCAGCCCCAGCATTTT.

The V call is TRBV27, the J call TRBJ1-1; D is uncertain. V was cut by 4 bases and J by 0 bases, with 9 bases left in between. The CDR3 has 14 amino acids. CDR1 MNHEY and CDR2 SMNVEV come from the germline V gene (reference sequence). CDR3: CASSSHTMNTEAFF. For the CDR3, the DNA is TGTGCCAGCAGTTCCCATACAATGAACACTGAAGCTTTCTTT.

The chain uses TRBV5-5 and TRBJ1-2, with D perhaps matching TRBD1 (6 bases). V lost 1 base to trimming and J lost 0 bases, with 19 bases between them. From germline, CDR1 is SGHKS and CDR2 YYEKEE (reference sequence). The CDR3 is made up of 18 amino acids. In DNA, the CDR3 is TGTGCCAGCAGCTTGTTTGTATCACCGGGGGGCCCTAACTATGGCTACACCTTC. Residues: CASSLFVSPGGPNYGYTF.

This clone was recorded only once. The genes are TRBV24-1 and TRBJ1-2, with 10 nucleotides matching TRBD1. The CDR3 is 17 residues long. Germline V lookup: CDR1 KGHDR, CDR2 SFDVKD. V trimming: 4 bases; J trimming: 8 bases; junction bases outside the gene matches: 15. The DNA of the CDR3 is TGTGCCACCAGTGACCACCGGGGGACAGGGGTGCGGCGCGGCTACACCTTC. This gives the protein CATSDHRGTGVRRGYTF.

The chain has TRBV27 and TRBJ2-5; D perhaps matches TRBD1 (5 bases). Germline assignment: CDR1 MNHEY and CDR2 SMNVEV (reference sequence). Trimming took off 9 bases at V and 1 base at J, with 9 bases between the two ends. This CDR3 has 12 residues. In DNA, the CDR3 is TGTGCCAGAAGGGGAAGCCAAGAGACCCAGTACTTC. Protein sequence: CARRGSQETQYF.

This clone was observed a few times. The V gene is TRBV7-9, the J gene TRBJ2-7, with 11 bases matching TRBD2. Germline lookup yields CDR1 SEHNR and CDR2 FQNEAQ (reference sequence). V lost 5 bases and J lost 2; bases outside the gene matches: 5. CDR3 length: 15 amino acids. The CDR3 loop is CASSPSSGRTYEQYF. DNA for the CDR3: TGTGCCAGCAGCCCATCTAGCGGGAGGACCTACGAGCAGTACTTC. Full variable domain (remainder filled in from reference TRBV7-9 and TRBJ2-7): DTGVSQNPRHKITKRGQNVTFRCDPISEHNRLYWYRQTLGQGPEFLTYFQNEAQLEKSRLLSDRFSAERPKGSFSTLEIQRTEQGDSAMYLCASSPSSGRTYEQYFGPGTRLTVT.

This chain joins TRBV5-4 and TRBJ2-7, with a possible D match to TRBD2 (6 bases). Trimming removed 4 bases at V and 8 bases at J, with 22 bases between. Germline V lookup: CDR1 SGHNT, CDR2 YYREEE (reference sequence). The CDR3 length is 15 residues. In nucleotides, the CDR3 is TGTGCCAGCAGCCCGAGGGCGGGACCAGACATTAAGCAGTACTTC. Translation gives CASSPRAGPDIKQYF.

The chain has TRBV28 and TRBJ1-6, with 9 positions matching TRBD1. J lost 12 bases, V lost 6 bases, and 6 bases had no gene match. Germline V CDR1 and CDR2: MDHEN, SYDVKM. The CDR3 has 13 amino acids. DNA of the CDR3: TGTGCCAGCAGAGGACAGGGGCGAGTACCCCTCCACTTT. Translating it yields CASRGQGRVPLHF. Variable domain in full (rest from reference TRBV28 and TRBJ1-6): DVKVTQSSRYLVKRTGEKVFLECVQDMDHENMFWYRQDPGLGLRLIYFSYDVKMKEKGDIPEGYSVSREKKERFSLILESASTNQTSMYLCASRGQGRVPLHFGNGTRLTVT.

The chain recombines TRBV5-4 with TRBJ1-4; TRBD1 aligns across 8 bases. The germline V gene has CDR1 SGHNT and CDR2 YYREEE (reference sequence). Unmatched junction bases numbered 10, after V lost 2 bases and J lost 7 bases. The CDR3 spans 16 residues. CDR3 nucleotide sequence: TGTGCCAGCAGCTTTCGACAGGGGCTATCTACTGAAAAACTGTTTTTT. Its protein product is CASSFRQGLSTEKLFF.

The count of this clone is one. V and J are TRBV3-1 (or the pseudogene TRBV3-2) and TRBJ2-7; TRBD1 aligns across 9 bases. V lost 4 bases and J lost 2; bases outside the gene matches: 12. There are 17 residues in the CDR3. Germline V gene data show CDR1 as LGHDT and CDR2 as YNNKEL (reference sequence). CDR3 amino acids: CASSLRWIGTGPYEQYF. In DNA, the CDR3 is TGTGCCAGCAGCCTAAGGTGGATCGGGACAGGGCCCTACGAGCAGTACTTC.

There are a few counts of this clone. The rearrangement joins TRBV28 to TRBJ1-5; D perhaps matches TRBD1 (5 bases). V lost 5 bases, J lost 7 bases, and 18 bases lay in between. The CDR3 has 15 amino acids. Per germline, CDR1 MDHEN and CDR2 SYDVKM. The CDR3 region has the DNA TGTGCCAGCAGTCTCTCGGGGGGGGGTCAGCAGCCCCAGCATTTT. This gives the protein CASSLSGGGQQPQHF.

The rearrangement links TRBV28 to TRBJ2-1; TRBD1 matches at 7 bases. Germline values: CDR1 MDHEN, CDR2 SYDVKM. CDR3 length equals 14 residues. The V and J ends lost 5 bases and 6 bases, in that order; junction bases with no gene match: 7. The CDR3 DNA reads TGTGCCAGCAGTCTGACGGGACAGTTCAATGAGCAGTTCTTC. It codes for CASSLTGQFNEQFF. Full variable domain (outside the CDR3, taken from reference TRBV28 and TRBJ2-1): DVKVTQSSRYLVKRTGEKVFLECVQDMDHENMFWYRQDPGLGLRLIYFSYDVKMKEKGDIPEGYSVSREKKERFSLILESASTNQTSMYLCASSLTGQFNEQFFGPGTRLTVL.

V usage is TRBV14 and J usage is TRBJ2-3; D unresolved. Trimming took 4 bases from V and 8 from J, leaving 10 bases between them. The CDR3 has 12 amino acids. Germline V gene lookup returns CDR1 SGHDN and CDR2 FVKESK. CDR3 DNA: TGTGCCAGCAGCCCCTTTCCCCCTACGCAGTATTTT. It codes for CASSPFPPTQYF. Filled out from reference TRBV14 and TRBJ2-3, the complete variable domain reads EAGVTQFPSHSVIEKGQTVTLRCDPISGHDNLYWYRRVMGKEIKFLLHFVKESKQDESGMPNNRFLAERTGGTYSTLKVQPAELEDSGVYFCASSPFPPTQYFGPGTRLTVL.

The chain uses TRBV5-1 and TRBJ2-3; a possible D gene is TRBD2 (7 bases). The CDR3 spans 15 residues. CDR1 SGHRS and CDR2 YFSETQ come from the germline V gene. V was clipped by 7 bases and J by 3 bases, with 18 bases between them. The CDR3 region is CASRVERGGTDTQYF. The CDR3, as DNA: TGCGCCAGCCGGGTTGAGAGGGGGGGAACAGATACGCAGTATTTT.

V is TRBV2 and J is TRBJ1-2, with 10 bases lining up with TRBD1. The CDR3 spans 13 residues. J was trimmed by 8 bases and V by 7 bases; bases with no gene match: 7. The germline gives CDR1 SNHLY, CDR2 FYNNEI. The CDR3 bases are TGTGCCAGCAAAAAAGGGACAGGGGACGGCTACACCTTC. Its protein is CASKKGTGDGYTF.

The V call is TRBV6-7, the J call TRBJ1-1; D not certain. TRBV6-7 is labeled an ORF, and its function is uncertain. Trimming pared 0 bases from V and 0 bases from J, leaving 8 bases between. The CDR3 runs to 15 residues. The CDR3 reads CASSYSRALNTEAFF. The CDR3 coding sequence is TGTGCCAGCAGTTACTCGAGAGCCCTGAACACTGAAGCTTTCTTT.

The sample holds a few counts of this clone. The chain is built from TRBV19 and TRBJ2-7; possibly TRBD2 for D (5 bases). The CDR3 has 12 amino acids. In germline, CDR1 is LNHDA, CDR2 SQIVND (reference sequence). Trimming shortened V by 8 bases and J by 7 bases, and 15 bases separated the two germline ends. The CDR3 loop is CASSLWPGEQYF. The CDR3 nucleotides are TGTGCCAGTTCTCTTTGGCCGGGGGAGCAGTACTTC.

The chain joins TRBV7-2 to TRBJ2-1; no clear D gene. V was clipped by 4 bases and J by 0 bases, with 10 bases between them. CDR1 is SGHTA and CDR2 is FQGNSA in the germline V gene. The CDR3 extends over 15 amino acids. The CDR3 DNA reads as TGTGCCAGCAGCTCTAGATCCAGCTCCTACAATGAGCAGTTCTTC. It is translated as CASSSRSSSYNEQFF. The variable domain in full, with the rest retrieved from reference TRBV7-2 and TRBJ2-1, is GAGVSQSPSNKVTEKGKDVELRCDPISGHTALYWYRQSLGQGLEFLIYFQGNSAPDKSGLPSDRFSAERTGGSVSTLTIQRTQQEDSAVYLCASSSRSSSYNEQFFGPGTRLTVL.

This clone appeared once. This chain links TRBV7-9 with TRBJ2-3, with 13 bases identical to TRBD2. Germline CDR1 reads SEHNR; CDR2 reads FQNEAQ (reference sequence). This CDR3 is 18 amino acids long. Germline trimming cut 0 bases from V and 2 bases from J; bases unmatched to any gene: 5. CDR3 sequence (DNA): TGTGCCAGCAGCTTAGCAGGGGGACTAGCGGGACTCACAGATACGCAGTATTTT. Its translation: CASSLAGGLAGLTDTQYF.